This entry lists 27 T cell receptor beta chains sequenced from one sample in a study of monozygotic twins with cystic fibrosis (TCRdb year 2021). The method behind the library was the immunoSEQ multiplex PCR assay. Drawn from immuneACCESS, this table holds only the in-frame rearrangements with V and J called that TCRdb kept. Clones are partly lost; checked studies trace under half to an unresolved V gene and leave the rest unexplained. In all, the sample holds about 23,000 clones, and less than 98% of those were seen once. Roughly 0.15% of the sample is held by the ten biggest clonotypes. Specimen: blood. Source of these receptors: a girl aged 10-17 years with cystic fibrosis.

The chain couples TRBV7-6 to TRBJ2-7, with D tentatively TRBD2 (5 bases). The ends were cut back, 2 bases at V and 3 bases at J, with 17 bases in the middle. Germline lookup yields CDR1 SGHVS and CDR2 FNYEAQ. CDR3 length: 16 residues. The CDR3 DNA reads as TGTGCCAGCAGCTTAACTGCCGGACGCGGGCTCTACGAGCAGTACTTC. Protein product: CASSLTAGRGLYEQYF.

This chain links TRBV28 with TRBJ1-2, with TRBD1 matching 8 bases. Germline values: CDR1 MDHEN, CDR2 SYDVKM. V lost 5 bases and J lost 4; bases outside the gene matches: 9. The CDR3 has 15 residues. The CDR3 sequence is CASSGEGQDVYGYTF. In DNA form, the CDR3 reads TGTGCCAGCAGTGGAGAGGGACAGGACGTCTATGGCTACACCTTC.

The chain joins TRBV19 to TRBJ2-4; possibly TRBD1 for D (6 bases). Germline CDR1 LNHDA, CDR2 SQIVND (reference sequence). Deletions cut 0 bases from V and 8 bases from J, with 14 bases between. This CDR3 region has 15 residues. The chain's CDR3 is CASSIEGHVPDIQYF. The CDR3, as DNA: TGTGCCAGTAGTATAGAGGGACATGTGCCGGACATTCAGTACTTC.

In this sample, this clone turned up once. The CDR3 spells CASTALRDHGNTIYF. The DNA of the CDR3 is TGTGCCAGTACCGCCTTGCGGGATCATGGAAACACCATATATTTT. The chain carries TRBV19 and TRBJ1-3, with D unclear. CDR3 size: 15 residues. Trimming shortened V by 7 bases and J by 3 bases, and 16 bases separated the two germline ends. Germline CDR1 and CDR2: LNHDA and SQIVND (reference sequence).

The chain carries TRBV10-1 and TRBJ1-1; 9 bases are shared with TRBD1. This CDR3 is built from 15 residues. Germline V gene data show CDR1 as WNHNN and CDR2 as SYGVQD (reference sequence). Unmatched junction bases numbered 8, after V lost 9 bases and J lost 0 bases. The CDR3 region has the DNA TGCGCCAGGAGGAACAGGGGGCCCGTGAACACTGAAGCTTTCTTT. As protein: CARRNRGPVNTEAFF.

The chain combines TRBV28 with TRBJ2-7, with TRBD2 matching over 8 bases. Looked up from germline, CDR1 is MDHEN and CDR2 is SYDVKM. CDR3 length: 15 residues. V dropped 5 bases and J dropped 4; count of bases not matched to a gene: 10. CDR3 in DNA: TGTGCCAGCAGTCCCTACGGGAGCGGGAGATACGAGCAGTACGTC. Amino acid sequence: CASSPYGSGRYEQYV.

The chain has TRBV9 and TRBJ1-2, with 9 bases identical to TRBD1. Germline V gives CDR1 SGDLS, CDR2 YYNGEE. The CDR3 covers 14 residues. With 7 bases clipped from V and 5 bases from J, the junction kept 9 bases outside the gene matches. In DNA form, the CDR3 reads TGTGCCAGCGCTTACAGGGGGCCGTGGTATGGCTACACCTTC. Its translation: CASAYRGPWYGYTF.

This clone was counted once. The V gene is TRBV28, the J gene TRBJ2-7, with D tentatively TRBD1 (6 bases). Germline assignment: CDR1 MDHEN and CDR2 SYDVKM. This CDR3 contains 15 residues. The V end was cut by 5 bases, the J end by 2 bases, with 16 bases between. Here the CDR3 reads CASSLASTGAYEQYF. CDR3 in DNA: TGTGCCAGCAGTCTAGCCTCGACAGGAGCCTACGAGCAGTACTTC.

This clone was detected once. J is TRBJ2-3 and V is TRBV30; 10 bases agree with TRBD2. CDR3 size: 13 residues. V was clipped by 5 bases and J by 9 bases; unmatched bases: 8. CDR1 and CDR2 (germline): GTSNPN, SVGIG (reference sequence). CDR3 coding DNA: TGTGCCTGGGGGGGGACTAGCGCCTGGACGCAGTATTTT. As protein: CAWGGTSAWTQYF.

The chain combines TRBV20-1 with TRBJ1-4, with unresolved D. This CDR3 is 11 amino acids long. Germline CDR1 is DFQATT and CDR2 is SNEGSKA (reference sequence). Trimming took off 3 bases at V and 8 bases at J, with 7 bases between the two ends. The CDR3 coding sequence is TGCAGTGCTAGCTACCGGGAAAAACTGTTTTTT. Its protein product is CSASYREKLFF.

V usage is TRBV5-1 and J usage is TRBJ2-7; 7 bases match TRBD1. This CDR3 has 16 residues. Trimming at V came to 0 bases and at J to 0 bases, leaving 6 bases not matched to a gene. Germline lookup yields CDR1 SGHRS and CDR2 YFSETQ. DNA of the CDR3: TGCGCCAGCAGCTTGGGTACAGGGGACAGCTCCTACGAGCAGTACTTC. It yields the protein CASSLGTGDSSYEQYF. Variable domain in full (rest from reference TRBV5-1 and TRBJ2-7): KAGVTQTPRYLIKTRGQQVTLSCSPISGHRSVSWYQQTPGQGLQFLFEYFSETQRNKGNFPGRFSGRQFSNSRSEMNVSTLELGDSALYLCASSLGTGDSSYEQYFGPGTRLTVT.

The chain is built from TRBV9 and TRBJ2-1; the D gene is possibly TRBD2 (6 bases). The CDR3 totals 16 residues. In germline, CDR1 is SGDLS, CDR2 YYNGEE. V was clipped by 1 base and J by 1 base, with 12 bases between them. This CDR3 reads CASSVSAGKSYNEQFF. The CDR3, as DNA: TGTGCCAGCAGCGTATCTGCGGGAAAATCCTACAATGAGCAGTTCTTC.

This chain joins TRBV27 and TRBJ1-1; D is perhaps TRBD1 (6 bases). From germline, CDR1 is MNHEY and CDR2 SMNVEV (reference sequence). V was trimmed by 5 bases and J by 5 bases, leaving 15 bases between them. CDR3 length equals 14 residues. CDR3 region: CASSQHRDGTEAFF. CDR3 DNA sequence: TGTGCCAGCAGTCAACACAGGGATGGTACTGAAGCTTTCTTT.

This rearrangement joins TRBV5-1 to TRBJ2-7; TRBD1 matches at 8 bases. This CDR3 has 13 amino acids. Trimming took 3 bases from V and 5 from J; bases not matched to a gene: 4. Germline assignment: CDR1 SGHRS and CDR2 YFSETQ. CDR3 protein: CASSYGTGNEQYF. In DNA form, the CDR3 reads TGCGCCAGCAGCTACGGGACAGGTAACGAGCAGTACTTC.

V gene TRBV7-2 combines with J gene TRBJ2-3; D is undetermined. The CDR3 has 12 residues. The ends were cut back, 5 bases at V and 1 base at J, with 4 bases in the middle. CDR1 and CDR2 (germline): SGHTA, FQGNSA. For the CDR3, the DNA is TGTGCCAGCAGCCAGCGCACAGATACGCAGTATTTT. Translating it yields CASSQRTDTQYF.

For the CDR3, the DNA is TGTGCCACCAGCAGAGGGGAGAGGACAGGGGCGAACTATGGCTACACCTTC. It translates to CATSRGERTGANYGYTF. The chain recombines TRBV15 with TRBJ1-2; 9 bases are shared with TRBD1. V was pared by 1 base and J by 2 bases, with 8 bases of the junction left unmatched. This CDR3 region has 17 residues. Germline CDR1 and CDR2: LNHNV and YYDKDF (reference sequence). Complete variable domain (other parts from reference TRBV15 and TRBJ1-2): DAMVIQNPRYQVTQFGKPVTLSCSQTLNHNVMYWYQQKSSQAPKLLFHYYDKDFNNEADTPDNFQSRRPNTSFCFLDIRSPGLGDTAMYLCATSRGERTGANYGYTFGSGTRLTVV.

The chain employs TRBV28 and TRBJ2-6; D assignment may be TRBD1 or TRBD2 (7 bases each). This CDR3 is 16 amino acids long. Per the germline V gene, CDR1 is MDHEN and CDR2 is SYDVKM. Trimming left V 5 bases short and J 2 bases short, with 13 bases between. The CDR3 sequence: CASSPPGGAGANVLTF. In nucleotides, the CDR3 is TGTGCCAGCAGTCCCCCAGGGGGGGCTGGGGCCAACGTCCTGACTTTC.

The chain carries TRBV7-9 and TRBJ2-5, with D uncertain. Germline V gives CDR1 SEHNR, CDR2 FQNEAQ (reference sequence). The CDR3 length is 14 residues. Trimming took 1 base from V and 6 from J, leaving 12 bases between them. CDR3 region: CASSLGLTLQTQYF. CDR3 in DNA: TGTGCCAGCAGCTTAGGACTCACGTTGCAGACCCAGTACTTC. Using reference TRBV7-9 and TRBJ2-5 for the parts outside the CDR3, the full variable domain is DTGVSQNPRHKITKRGQNVTFRCDPISEHNRLYWYRQTLGQGPEFLTYFQNEAQLEKSRLLSDRFSAERPKGSFSTLEIQRTEQGDSAMYLCASSLGLTLQTQYFGPGTRLLVL.

This chain connects TRBV5-1 to TRBJ2-7; TRBD2 aligns across 10 bases. The trim removed 0 bases at V and 5 bases at J, leaving 11 bases unmatched. CDR1 and CDR2 from the germline V gene are SGHRS and YFSETQ. There are 17 residues in the CDR3. In DNA, the CDR3 is TGCGCCAGCAGCTTGGCCGTCGCTAGCGGGAGTTGCCACGAGCAGTACTTC. This codes for CASSLAVASGSCHEQYF.

The genes are TRBV27 and TRBJ2-3; 12 nucleotides agree with TRBD2. Germline CDR1 reads MNHEY; CDR2 reads SMNVEV (reference sequence). V shed 6 bases, J shed 2 bases, and the junction held 6 bases outside the gene matches. The CDR3 runs to 16 residues. The CDR3 DNA reads TGTGCCAGCAGCCCCACTAGCGGGGGGATCACAGATACGCAGTATTTT. Translating it yields CASSPTSGGITDTQYF.

The chain carries TRBV15 and TRBJ2-5; TRBD2 agrees at 11 bases. From germline, CDR1 is LNHNV and CDR2 YYDKDF (reference sequence). CDR3 length: 18 amino acids. Trimming removed 0 bases from V and 4 bases from J; junction bases left unmatched: 10. The CDR3: CATSRDPILTSGIETQYF. CDR3 in DNA: TGTGCCACCAGCAGAGATCCAATTTTGACTAGCGGGATAGAGACCCAGTACTTC.

The chain recombines TRBV10-3 with TRBJ1-5; D uncertain. CDR3 size: 13 residues. Trimming took off 7 bases at V and 0 bases at J, with 7 bases between the two ends. Germline lookup yields CDR1 ENHRY and CDR2 SYGVKD. CDR3: CAITRDSNQPQHF. The CDR3 DNA follows: TGTGCCATCACCCGGGATAGCAATCAGCCCCAGCATTTT.

This clone came up once. The V and J genes are TRBV6-6 and TRBJ1-1; no reliable D call. This CDR3 has 12 amino acids. Germline CDR1 MNHNY, CDR2 SVGAGI (reference sequence). V was pared by 4 bases and J by 8 bases, with 11 bases between. CDR3: CASSSNRYEAFF. CDR3 nucleotides: TGTGCCAGCAGTTCCAACAGATACGAAGCTTTCTTT.

The genes are TRBV10-1 and TRBJ2-7; TRBD1 might be the D (5 bases). Germline lookup yields CDR1 WNHNN and CDR2 SYGVQD (reference sequence). The CDR3 runs 11 residues. Trimming took 7 bases from V and 5 from J, leaving 9 bases between them. In nucleotides, the CDR3 is TGCGCCAGCACACAGGCCAACGAGCAGTACTTC. Protein product: CASTQANEQYF.

This clone appeared once. V usage is TRBV9 and J usage is TRBJ1-1; no clear D. The CDR3 length is 17 residues. Germline CDR1 is SGDLS and CDR2 is YYNGEE. V shed 1 base and J shed 1 base, with 17 bases lying between them. CDR3: CASSVTPAGWRNTEAFF. The CDR3 DNA is TGTGCCAGCAGCGTAACCCCGGCCGGATGGAGGAACACTGAAGCTTTCTTT.

The CDR3 spells CASSLEDTEAFF. The CDR3 DNA reads TGTGCCAGCAGCTTGGAGGACACTGAAGCTTTCTTT. V and J are TRBV7-9 and TRBJ1-1; D is ambiguous. V was shortened by 3 bases and J by 3 bases, with 5 bases between the two germline ends. Germline V gene lookup returns CDR1 SEHNR and CDR2 FQNEAQ (reference sequence). The CDR3 is 12 residues long.

The chain employs TRBV6-5 and TRBJ2-3; D assignment may be TRBD1 or TRBD2 (5 bases each). Trimming pared 7 bases from V and 8 bases from J, leaving 13 bases between. The CDR3 is 12 amino acids. The germline CDR1 and CDR2 sequences are MNHEY and SVGAGI. CDR3 bases: TGTGCCAGCACGGGACCCCAAGGTACGCAGTATTTT. This codes for CASTGPQGTQYF.